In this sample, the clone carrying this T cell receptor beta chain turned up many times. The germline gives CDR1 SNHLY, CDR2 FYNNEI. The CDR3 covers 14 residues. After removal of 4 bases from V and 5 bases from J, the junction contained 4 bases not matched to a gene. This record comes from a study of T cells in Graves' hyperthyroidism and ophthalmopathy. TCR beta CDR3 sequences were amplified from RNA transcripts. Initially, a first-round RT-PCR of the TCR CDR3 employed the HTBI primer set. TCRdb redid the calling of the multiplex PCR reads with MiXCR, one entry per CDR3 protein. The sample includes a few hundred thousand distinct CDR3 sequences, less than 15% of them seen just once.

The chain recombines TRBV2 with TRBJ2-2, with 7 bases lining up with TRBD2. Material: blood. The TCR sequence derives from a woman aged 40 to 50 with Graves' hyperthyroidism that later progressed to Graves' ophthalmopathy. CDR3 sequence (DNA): TGTGCCAGCAGTGGATTTAGCGGGACCGGGGAGCTGTTTTTT. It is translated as CASSGFSGTGELFF.